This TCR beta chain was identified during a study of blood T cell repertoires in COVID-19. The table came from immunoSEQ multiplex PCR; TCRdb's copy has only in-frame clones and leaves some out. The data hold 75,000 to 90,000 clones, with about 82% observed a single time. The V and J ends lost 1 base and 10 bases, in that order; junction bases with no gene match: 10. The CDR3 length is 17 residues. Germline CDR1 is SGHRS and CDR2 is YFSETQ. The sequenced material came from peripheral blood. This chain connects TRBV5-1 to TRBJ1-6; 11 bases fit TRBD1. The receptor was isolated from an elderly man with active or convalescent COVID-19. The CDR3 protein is CASSLFYGTGGESPLHF. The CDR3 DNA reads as TGCGCCAGCAGCTTGTTTTATGGGACAGGGGGTGAATCACCCCTCCACTTT. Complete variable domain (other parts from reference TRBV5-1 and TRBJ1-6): KAGVTQTPRYLIKTRGQQVTLSCSPISGHRSVSWYQQTPGQGLQFLFEYFSETQRNKGNFPGRFSGRQFSNSRSEMNVSTLELGDSALYLCASSLFYGTGGESPLHFGNGTRLTVT.